Given below is one T cell receptor (beta chain) in context. Its target is not known. This sample includes further DNA sequences coding for the same CDR3. This sample is part of a study of cytomegalovirus exposure and HLA in healthy donors. Study findings and constraints: Being productive about 87% or about 30% of the time was typical of most TCR beta V segments in an earlier analysis. Most TCR sequences showed up rarely, but some public TCRs showed up in many donors.

60 Vbeta and 13 Jbeta primers were used in PCR. Per the authors' pipeline: Among the unique TCR beta chains that a later analysis counted, 75 million to 85 million in all, approximately 12 million were shared. Generated by immunoSEQ multiplex PCR, the TCRdb table keeps only in-frame clones and is missing some. Clone size and the V and J calls come from that table; the DNA yielded D and trimming. The sample includes about 110,000 clones, roughly 70% seen only once; the top ten take about 11%. The sample taken for sequencing was PBMCs. The origin of this receptor is a man between 40 and 49 years old in good health and CMV-seropositive.

The DNA of the CDR3 is TGCGCCAGCAGCCCTGGGACAGGAAAGGACACTGAAGCTTTCTTT. Protein sequence: CASSPGTGKDTEAFF. The chain recombines TRBV5-1 with TRBJ1-1, with 8 positions matching TRBD1. CDR3 length: 15 amino acids. The J segment lost 3 bases and the V segment lost 4 bases, leaving 8 bases of the junction unmatched. The germline CDR1 and CDR2 sequences are SGHRS and YFSETQ.